This TCR beta chain originates from a study of blood T cell repertoires in COVID-19. Study details: Collection of acute and convalescent COVID-19 samples took place in the United States, Italy and Spain. Nucleic acid was either cDNA or gDNA, and it came from T cells, B-cell-depleted T cells, or PBMCs.

Authors' methods: Reference gene primer amplification gave nucleated cell count estimates. Some clones are missing from TCRdb's copy, which holds only in-frame ones; the method was immunoSEQ multiplex PCR. That table gives V, J and clone size, and the DNA gave D and trimming. The data contain over 14,000 clones, more than 70% of them singletons. The CDR3 is 20 residues long. From germline, CDR1 is MGHRA and CDR2 YSYEKL. V lost 1 base to trimming and J lost 4 bases; unmatched junction nucleotides: 16. This receptor was taken from a human donor in a cohort sampled during active COVID-19. The chain is built from TRBV4-1 and TRBJ2-3, with TRBD2 matching over 11 bases. Sequenced sample: peripheral blood. As DNA, the CDR3 is TGCGCCAGCAGCCAAGCCCGAATAATCACTAGCGGGAGAGTGGCAGATACGCAGTATTTT. Protein product: CASSQARIITSGRVADTQYF.